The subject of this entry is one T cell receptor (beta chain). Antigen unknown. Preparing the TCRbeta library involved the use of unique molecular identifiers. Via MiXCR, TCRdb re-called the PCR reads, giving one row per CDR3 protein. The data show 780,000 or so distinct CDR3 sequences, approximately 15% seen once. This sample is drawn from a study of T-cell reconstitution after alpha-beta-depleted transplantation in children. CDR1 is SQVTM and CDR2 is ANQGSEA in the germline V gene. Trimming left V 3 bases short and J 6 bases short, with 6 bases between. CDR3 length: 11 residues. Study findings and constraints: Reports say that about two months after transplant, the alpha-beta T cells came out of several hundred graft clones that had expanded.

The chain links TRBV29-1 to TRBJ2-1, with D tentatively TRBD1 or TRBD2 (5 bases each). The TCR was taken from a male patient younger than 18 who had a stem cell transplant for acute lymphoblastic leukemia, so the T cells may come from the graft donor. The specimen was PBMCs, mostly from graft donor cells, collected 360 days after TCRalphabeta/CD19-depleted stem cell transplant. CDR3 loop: CSVEGVNEQFF. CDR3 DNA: TGCAGCGTTGAGGGGGTCAATGAGCAGTTCTTC.